A single TCR beta chain is shown here with its context. Its specific antigen is unknown. No qualities accompany the bases; no much larger clone lies one base away. These data belong to a study of vaccination effects on CD4 cells after COVID-19 (dated by TCRdb to between 2021 and 2022). For context, the study as a whole: After vaccination, three convalescent patients were sampled both early (day +14) and late (day +241, +227, +161 respectively). Cultures from other donors in the study were sequenced using the Oncomine TCR Beta short-read assay on an Illumina iSeq 100. Across the study, the median time from the second dose to post-vaccine sampling was 72 days (range 14 to 241). The full study included some 10 COVID-19 convalescent patients and several SARS-CoV-2-naive healthy vaccine recipients. SARS-CoV-2 spike-specific CD4+ TCR repertoires from before and after mRNA vaccination were compared in COVID-19 convalescent patients and in infection-naive vaccine recipients.

Here is what the overall study found, with its caveats: Limitations of the study were the small number of convalescent patients and the absence of early post-infection timepoints. Clones induced by infection and clones induced by vaccination both contracted markedly at late timepoints after vaccination, which fits with T cell responses waning over time. Among convalescent patients, the spike-reactive repertoire after vaccination was made up mainly of new vaccine-induced clones that were largely distinct from the clones induced by infection.

The CDR1 and CDR2 encoded by the germline V gene are SGDLS and YYNGEE. Between the V and J ends, shortened by 0 bases and 2 bases respectively, the junction contains 12 bases. The CDR3, from cysteine to phenylalanine, totals 15 residues. Only the CDR3 portion is preserved as DNA: 45 bases, with reading frame beginning at the first base. The library was produced with the immunoSEQ multiplex PCR assay. DNA from the CD4+ T cells that had been cultured and isolated underwent TCR beta CDR3 sequencing. The study's processing was this. Non-productive TCR sequences were removed, reads were trimmed to the CDR3 region, and CDR3s of at least 7 amino acids were retained. The MANAFEST web app was used to pick out antigen-specific clonotypes by comparing their expansion in peptide wells with that in reference cultures. To be called positive, a clone needed expansion at FDR<0.05 compared with the reference and with all other wells, an odds ratio greater than 5, and a frequency greater than 0.1% in two replicate wells. A clonotype was called cross-reactive if it was significantly expanded both in SARS-CoV-2 spike wells and in at least one common cold coronavirus spike condition. Levenshtein distance calculated with the stringdist R package was used to assess CDR3 similarity, and unrooted trees were constructed with ape in R 3.6.1. As stored in TCRdb, this immuneACCESS dataset retains in-frame rearrangements with V and J assigned. A fraction of the clones does not appear; measured against another copy, unresolved V genes explain less than half of the discrepancy, and the remainder lacks a known reason. V, J and clone size are taken as reported in that table, and D and trimming were inferred from the DNA itself. The sample table lists 17,000 or so clones, over 65% of them with a count of one. The top ten constitute roughly a fifth of the sample.

To identify antigen-specific CD4+ T cell clonotypes by their expansion, the ViraFEST assay first stimulated PBMC with viral peptide pools and then applied TCR sequencing. After around 11 days of culture, CD4+ T cells were isolated with the EasySep CD4+ T cell isolation kit. PCR-confirmed SARS-CoV-2 infection had occurred in convalescent patients between March and December 2020, before the Alpha, Beta and Delta variants emerged in the United States. Each participant got two doses of an mRNA SARS-CoV-2 vaccine, either BNT162b2 or mRNA-1273. Around 2.1 million PBMC per well were cultured with 9 to 10 ug/ml peptides in IMDM containing roughly 5% human AB serum, around 10 IU/ml IL-2 and gentamicin. Half of the culture medium was replaced with fresh IL-2-containing medium on days 3 and 7. Each peptide stimulation condition was cultured in triplicate wells unless otherwise noted. Using Ficoll-Paque Plus gradient centrifugation, PBMC were separated from whole blood and then either used fresh or cryopreserved at -140C. The spike proteins of SARS-CoV-2 and of the common cold coronaviruses HCoV-NL63, HCoV-OC43 and HCoV-229E were spanned by overlapping peptide pools. The QIAamp micro DNA kit was used to extract genomic DNA from the cultured CD4+ T cells.

Sequencing was performed on CD4+ T cells from PBMCs cultured with SARS-CoV-2 spike peptides, taken after COVID-19 vaccination. The meaning of the sample's cell subset or site label: SARS-CoV-2 spike overlapping peptide pool stimulation. This receptor was taken from a human donor who had a prior SARS-CoV-2 infection. The rearrangement combines TRBV9 with TRBJ2-7; the D gene may be TRBD1 or TRBD2, since each aligns over 5 bases. This receptor has the CDR3 CASSVEPGRAYEQYF. In nucleotide form, the sequence is TGTGCCAGCAGCGTAGAGCCGGGACGGGCCTACGAGCAGTACTTC.